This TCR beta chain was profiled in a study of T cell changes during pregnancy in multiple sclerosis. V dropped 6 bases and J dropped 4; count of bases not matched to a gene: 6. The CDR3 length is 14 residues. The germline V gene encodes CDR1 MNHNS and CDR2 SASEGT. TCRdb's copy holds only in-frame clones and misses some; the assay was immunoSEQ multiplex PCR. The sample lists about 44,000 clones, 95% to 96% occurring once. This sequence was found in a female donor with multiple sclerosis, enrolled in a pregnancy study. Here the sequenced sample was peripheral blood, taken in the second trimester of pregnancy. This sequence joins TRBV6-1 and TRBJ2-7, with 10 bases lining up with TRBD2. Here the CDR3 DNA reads TGTGCCAGCAGCCCTAGCGGGAGAGGATACGAGCAGTACTTC. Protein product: CASSPSGRGYEQYF.